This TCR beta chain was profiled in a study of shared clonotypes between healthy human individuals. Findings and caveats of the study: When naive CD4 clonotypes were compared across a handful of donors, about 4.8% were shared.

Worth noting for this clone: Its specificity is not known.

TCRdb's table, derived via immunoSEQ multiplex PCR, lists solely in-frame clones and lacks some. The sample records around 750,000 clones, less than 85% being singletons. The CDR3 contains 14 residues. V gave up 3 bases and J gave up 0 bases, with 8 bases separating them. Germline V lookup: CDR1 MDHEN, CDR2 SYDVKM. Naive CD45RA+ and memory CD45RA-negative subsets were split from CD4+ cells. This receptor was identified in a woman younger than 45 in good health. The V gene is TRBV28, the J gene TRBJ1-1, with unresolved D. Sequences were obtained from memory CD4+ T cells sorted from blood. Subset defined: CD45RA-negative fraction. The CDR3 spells CASSFVGLNTEAFF. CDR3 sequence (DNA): TGTGCCAGCAGTTTTGTCGGACTGAACACTGAAGCTTTCTTT.